This is a list of T cell receptor beta chains from one sample in a study of blood T cell repertoires in COVID-19. Produced via immunoSEQ multiplex PCR; TCRdb's table is partial and in-frame only. The sample shows over 40,000 clones, 80% to 95% of them seen only once. Sequenced sample: peripheral blood. The receptor set was obtained from a human donor in a cohort sampled during active COVID-19. CDR3s leave out the opening cysteine and the closing phenylalanine or tryptophan. A D gene is named only where the DNA matches it firmly.

v_gene	d_gene	j_gene	CDR3aa
TRBV6-2/TRBV6-3	TRBD2	TRBJ2-3	ASSYSGTSGDIDTQY
TRBV27	TRBD1	TRBJ2-3	ASSLTGVSTDTQY
TRBV4-1	NA	TRBJ2-1	ASSQGWTTPSDSYNEQF
TRBV4-3	TRBD1	TRBJ1-1	ASSRRGQGWTEAF
TRBV9	TRBD1	TRBJ2-5	ASSVARTGRETQY
TRBV4-1	NA	TRBJ2-2	ASSVRVPNTGELF
TRBV19	NA	TRBJ1-5	ASSLEHRVWYQPQH
TRBV27	NA	TRBJ1-2	ASSLSQGRQGYGYT
TRBV27	TRBD2	TRBJ2-1	ASSLQPGLANNEQF
TRBV6-2/TRBV6-3	NA	TRBJ1-5	ASSYAGNNQPQH
TRBV5-4	NA	TRBJ1-2	ASRLAGSGGYT
TRBV14	TRBD2	TRBJ2-3	ASSQGLLAGADTQY
TRBV30	TRBD1	TRBJ2-7	AWTGQGTYEQY